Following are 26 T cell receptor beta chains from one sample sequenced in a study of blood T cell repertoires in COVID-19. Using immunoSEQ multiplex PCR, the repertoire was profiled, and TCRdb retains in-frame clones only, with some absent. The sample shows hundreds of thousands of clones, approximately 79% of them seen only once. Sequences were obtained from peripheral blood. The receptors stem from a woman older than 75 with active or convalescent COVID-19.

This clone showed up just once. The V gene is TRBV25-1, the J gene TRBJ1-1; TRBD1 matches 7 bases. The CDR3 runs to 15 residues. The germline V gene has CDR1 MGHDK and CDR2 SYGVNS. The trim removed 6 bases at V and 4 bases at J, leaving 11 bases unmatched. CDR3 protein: CASSEPGQAATEAFF. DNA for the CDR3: TGTGCCAGCAGCGAACCAGGACAGGCGGCCACTGAAGCTTTCTTT.

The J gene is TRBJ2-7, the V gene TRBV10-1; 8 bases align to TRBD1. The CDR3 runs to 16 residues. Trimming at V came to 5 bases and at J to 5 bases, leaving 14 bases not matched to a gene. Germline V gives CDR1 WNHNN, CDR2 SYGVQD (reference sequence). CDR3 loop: CASSSTKGRGRNEQYF. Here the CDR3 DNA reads TGCGCCAGCAGTTCGACAAAAGGCAGGGGGCGGAACGAGCAGTACTTC.

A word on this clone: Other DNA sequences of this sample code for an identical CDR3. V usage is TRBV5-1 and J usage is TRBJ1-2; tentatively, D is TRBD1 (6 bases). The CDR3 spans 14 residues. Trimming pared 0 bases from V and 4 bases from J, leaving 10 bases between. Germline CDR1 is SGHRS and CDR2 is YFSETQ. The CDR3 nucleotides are TGCGCCAGCAGCTTGGGGGGACAACTCTATGGCTACACCTTC. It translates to CASSLGGQLYGYTF. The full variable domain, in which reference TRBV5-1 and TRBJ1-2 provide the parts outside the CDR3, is KAGVTQTPRYLIKTRGQQVTLSCSPISGHRSVSWYQQTPGQGLQFLFEYFSETQRNKGNFPGRFSGRQFSNSRSEMNVSTLELGDSALYLCASSLGGQLYGYTFGSGTRLTVV.

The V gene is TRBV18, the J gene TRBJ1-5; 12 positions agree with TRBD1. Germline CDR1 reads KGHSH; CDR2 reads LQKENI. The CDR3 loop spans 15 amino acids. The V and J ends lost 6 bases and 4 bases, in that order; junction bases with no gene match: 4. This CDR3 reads CASSGTGGANQPQHF. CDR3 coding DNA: TGTGCCAGCTCCGGGACAGGGGGCGCGAATCAGCCCCAGCATTTT.

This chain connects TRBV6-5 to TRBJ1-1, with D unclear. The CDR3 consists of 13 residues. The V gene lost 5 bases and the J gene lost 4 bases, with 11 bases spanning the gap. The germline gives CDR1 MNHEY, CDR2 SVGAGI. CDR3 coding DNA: TGTGCCAGCAGTCCCCGCCAAGCCACTGAAGCTTTCTTT. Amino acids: CASSPRQATEAFF.

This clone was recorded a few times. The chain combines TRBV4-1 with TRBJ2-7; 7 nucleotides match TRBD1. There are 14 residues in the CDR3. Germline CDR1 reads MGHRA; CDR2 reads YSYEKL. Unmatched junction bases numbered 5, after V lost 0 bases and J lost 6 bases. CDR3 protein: CASSQEYDRAEQYF. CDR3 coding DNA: TGCGCCAGCAGCCAAGAATATGACAGGGCCGAGCAGTACTTC.

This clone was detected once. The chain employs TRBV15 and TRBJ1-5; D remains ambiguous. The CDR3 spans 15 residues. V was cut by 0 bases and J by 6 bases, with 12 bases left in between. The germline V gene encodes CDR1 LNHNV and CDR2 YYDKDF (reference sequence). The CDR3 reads CATSRDSVSFQPQHF. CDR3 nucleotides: TGTGCCACCAGCAGAGATTCCGTATCCTTTCAGCCCCAGCATTTT.

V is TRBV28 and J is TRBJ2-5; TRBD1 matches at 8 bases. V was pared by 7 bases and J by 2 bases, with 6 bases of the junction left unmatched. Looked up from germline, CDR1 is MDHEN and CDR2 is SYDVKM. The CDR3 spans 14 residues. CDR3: CASTTDRVQETQYF. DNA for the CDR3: TGTGCCAGCACTACGGACAGGGTACAAGAGACCCAGTACTTC.

The CDR3 sequence: CASSLDRPDTEAFF. The CDR3 DNA is TGCGCCAGCAGCTTGGACAGACCTGACACTGAAGCTTTCTTT. V usage is TRBV5-1 and J usage is TRBJ1-1; D unclear. V lost 0 bases and J lost 3, with 9 bases in between. CDR1 SGHRS and CDR2 YFSETQ come from the germline V gene. This CDR3 region has 14 residues.

The CDR3 coding sequence is TGTGCCATCAGCCAAACTAGCGGGGTCGGCTACAATGAGCAGTTCTTC. Translated: CAISQTSGVGYNEQFF. This chain links TRBV10-3 with TRBJ2-1; 10 nucleotides agree with TRBD2. The germline V gene encodes CDR1 ENHRY and CDR2 SYGVKD. This CDR3 region has 16 residues. The V segment lost 6 bases and the J segment 3 bases; nucleotides outside the gene matches: 8.

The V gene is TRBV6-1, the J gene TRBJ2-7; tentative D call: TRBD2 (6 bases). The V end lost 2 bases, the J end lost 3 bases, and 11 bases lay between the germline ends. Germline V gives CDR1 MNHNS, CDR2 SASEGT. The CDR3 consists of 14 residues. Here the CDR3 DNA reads TGTGCCAGCAGTGAATGGGGGGAAATCTACGAGCAGTACTTC. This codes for CASSEWGEIYEQYF.

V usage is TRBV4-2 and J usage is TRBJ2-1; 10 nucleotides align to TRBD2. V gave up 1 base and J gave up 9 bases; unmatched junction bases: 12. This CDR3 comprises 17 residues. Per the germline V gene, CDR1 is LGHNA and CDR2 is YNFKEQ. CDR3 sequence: CASSQVSASGRLVEQFF. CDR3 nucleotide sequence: TGTGCCAGCAGCCAAGTCTCGGCTAGCGGGAGATTGGTTGAGCAGTTCTTC.

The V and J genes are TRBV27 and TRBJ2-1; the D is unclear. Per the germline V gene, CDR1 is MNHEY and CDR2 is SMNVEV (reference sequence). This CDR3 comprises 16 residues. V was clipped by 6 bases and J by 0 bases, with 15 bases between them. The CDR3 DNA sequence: TGTGCCAGCAGCCTTCAAAGCTACAGCTCCTACAATGAGCAGTTCTTC. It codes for CASSLQSYSSYNEQFF.

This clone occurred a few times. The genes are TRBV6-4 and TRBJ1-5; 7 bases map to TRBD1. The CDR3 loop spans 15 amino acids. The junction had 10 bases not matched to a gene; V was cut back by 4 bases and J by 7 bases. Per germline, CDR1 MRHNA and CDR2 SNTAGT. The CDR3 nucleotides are TGTGCCAGCAGTGTTTCAGGGGGAATGGACCAGCCCCAGCATTTT. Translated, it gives CASSVSGGMDQPQHF.

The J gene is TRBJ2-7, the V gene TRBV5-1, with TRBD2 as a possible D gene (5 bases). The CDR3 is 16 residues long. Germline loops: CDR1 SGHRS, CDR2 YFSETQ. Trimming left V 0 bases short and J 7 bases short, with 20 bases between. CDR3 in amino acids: CASSLAFGTRAREQYF. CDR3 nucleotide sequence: TGCGCCAGCAGCTTGGCCTTTGGCACGAGGGCGCGTGAGCAGTACTTC.

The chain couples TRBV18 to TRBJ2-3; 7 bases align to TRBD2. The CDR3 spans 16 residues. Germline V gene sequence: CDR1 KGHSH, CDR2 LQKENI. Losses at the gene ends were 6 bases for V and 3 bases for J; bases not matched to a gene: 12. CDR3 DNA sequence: TGTGCCAGCTCTCCCCCGGGGAACGGGAGGACAGATACGCAGTATTTT. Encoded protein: CASSPPGNGRTDTQYF.

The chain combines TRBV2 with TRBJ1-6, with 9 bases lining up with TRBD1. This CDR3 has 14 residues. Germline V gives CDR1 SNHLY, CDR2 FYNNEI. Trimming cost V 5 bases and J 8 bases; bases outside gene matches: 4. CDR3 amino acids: CASSRQGGDSPLHF. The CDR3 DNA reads TGTGCCAGCAGTAGACAGGGGGGAGATTCACCCCTCCACTTT.

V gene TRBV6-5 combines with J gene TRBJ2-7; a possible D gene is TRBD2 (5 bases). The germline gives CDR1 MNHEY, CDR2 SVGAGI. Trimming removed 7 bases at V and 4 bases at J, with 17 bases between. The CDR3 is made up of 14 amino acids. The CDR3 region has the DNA TGTGCCAGCACCCCGTACCGGGATGGGTACGAGCAGTACTTC. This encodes CASTPYRDGYEQYF.

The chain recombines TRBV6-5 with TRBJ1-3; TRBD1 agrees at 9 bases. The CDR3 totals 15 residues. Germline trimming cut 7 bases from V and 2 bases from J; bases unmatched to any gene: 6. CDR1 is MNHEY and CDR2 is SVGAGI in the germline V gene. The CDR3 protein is CASKIQGAPGNTIYF. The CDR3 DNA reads TGTGCCAGCAAAATACAGGGGGCTCCTGGAAACACCATATATTTT.

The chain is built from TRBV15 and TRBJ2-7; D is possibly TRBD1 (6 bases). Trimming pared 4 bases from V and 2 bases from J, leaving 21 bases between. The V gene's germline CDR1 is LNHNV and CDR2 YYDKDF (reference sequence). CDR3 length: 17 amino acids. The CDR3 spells CATSTVMHFGTPYEQYF. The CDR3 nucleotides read TGTGCCACCAGCACCGTCATGCATTTCGGGACACCCTACGAGCAGTACTTC.

The CDR3 reads CASSTTVRDNEQFF. The CDR3, as DNA: TGTGCCAGCAGCACCACAGTGCGGGACAATGAGCAGTTCTTC. The chain carries TRBV3-1 (or the pseudogene TRBV3-2) and TRBJ2-1; possibly TRBD2 for D (5 bases). The CDR3 has 14 residues. Trimming removed 5 bases at V and 5 bases at J, with 13 bases between. CDR1 and CDR2 (germline): LGHDT, YNNKEL (reference sequence).

CDR3 sequence: CASSRTGGTGEPQHF. CDR3 bases: TGCGCCAGCAGCCGGACAGGGGGAACAGGGGAGCCCCAGCATTTT. The chain has TRBV5-1 and TRBJ1-5; 10 bases match TRBD1. With 4 bases clipped from V and 8 bases from J, the junction kept 9 bases outside the gene matches. Germline V lookup: CDR1 SGHRS, CDR2 YFSETQ. The length of the CDR3 is 15 residues.

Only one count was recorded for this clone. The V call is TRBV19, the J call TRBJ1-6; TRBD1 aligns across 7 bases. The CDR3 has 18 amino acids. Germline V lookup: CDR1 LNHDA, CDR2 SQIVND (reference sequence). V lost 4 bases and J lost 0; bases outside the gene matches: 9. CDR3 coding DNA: TGTGCCAGTAGTACTGGGACAGAACAGAGCTCCTATAATTCACCCCTCCACTTT. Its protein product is CASSTGTEQSSYNSPLHF.

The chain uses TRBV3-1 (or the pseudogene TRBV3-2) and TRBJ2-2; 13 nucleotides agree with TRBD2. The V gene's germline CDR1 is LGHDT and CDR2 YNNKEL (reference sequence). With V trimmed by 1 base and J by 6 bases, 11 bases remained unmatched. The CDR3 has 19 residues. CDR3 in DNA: TGTGCCAGCAGCCAAGTACTACTAGCGGGAGGGCGAGGGGCCGGGGAGCTGTTTTTT. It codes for CASSQVLLAGGRGAGELFF.

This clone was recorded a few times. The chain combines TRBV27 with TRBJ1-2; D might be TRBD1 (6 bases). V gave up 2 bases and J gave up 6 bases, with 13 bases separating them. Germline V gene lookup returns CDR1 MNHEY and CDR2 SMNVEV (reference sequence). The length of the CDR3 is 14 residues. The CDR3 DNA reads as TGTGCCAGCAGTTTAAGTCCGACAGGACATGGCTACACCTTC. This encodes CASSLSPTGHGYTF.

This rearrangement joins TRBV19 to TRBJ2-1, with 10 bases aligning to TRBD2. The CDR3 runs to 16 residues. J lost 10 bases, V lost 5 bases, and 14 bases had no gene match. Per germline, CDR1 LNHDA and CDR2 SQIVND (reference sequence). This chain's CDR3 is CASSPSGLAGVQEQFF. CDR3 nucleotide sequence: TGTGCCAGTAGTCCCTCCGGGCTAGCGGGAGTCCAAGAGCAGTTCTTC.